A selection of T cell receptor beta chains follows, all from one sample in a study of radiation and T cells in renal cell carcinoma. Assay: immunoSEQ multiplex PCR; the TCRdb copy retains only in-frame clones and omits some. The sample contains some 150,000 clones, 86% of which appear only once. The specimen comprised blood, sampled from a patient whose treatment included radiotherapy and nephrectomy. The receptors come from a woman between 45 and 60 years old with renal cell carcinoma. The CDR3 runs from the conserved cysteine through the conserved F or W. The order of the fields is clone size, D gene, V gene, J gene, CDR3 DNA, CDR3 protein. D genes are given only for firm matches. Rows may omit the clone size; those that give it use once, few, many or a size class.

abundance: NA; d_gene: NA; v_gene: TRBV30; j_gene: TRBJ2-3; CDR3nt: TGTGCCTGGAGCCAGGGGGGTCCCCCTACCTCAGATACGCAGTATTTT; CDR3aa: CAWSQGGPPTSDTQYF
abundance: NA; d_gene: TRBD2; v_gene: TRBV19; j_gene: TRBJ2-3; CDR3nt: TGTGCCAGTAGTATGTTAAGCGGGGGCACAGATACGCAGTATTTT; CDR3aa: CASSMLSGGTDTQYF
abundance: NA; d_gene: TRBD1; v_gene: TRBV18; j_gene: TRBJ2-1; CDR3nt: TGTGCCAGCTCACCGGCAGGGGGCAAAGATGAGCAGTTCTTC; CDR3aa: CASSPAGGKDEQFF
abundance: NA; d_gene: TRBD1; v_gene: TRBV11-2; j_gene: TRBJ2-7; CDR3nt: TGTGCCAGCAGCTTGAACAGGGGGCCTTTCTACGAGCAGTACTTC; CDR3aa: CASSLNRGPFYEQYF
abundance: NA; d_gene: TRBD1; v_gene: TRBV5-1; j_gene: TRBJ2-3; CDR3nt: TGCGCCAGCAGCCCATTGACAGGGAGTAACACAGATACGCAGTATTTT; CDR3aa: CASSPLTGSNTDTQYF
abundance: NA; d_gene: NA; v_gene: TRBV27; j_gene: TRBJ1-1; CDR3nt: TGTGCCAGCAGTTTATCGCCCTCCACCAACCTTGGAGCTGAAGCTTTCTTT; CDR3aa: CASSLSPSTNLGAEAFF
abundance: few; d_gene: NA; v_gene: TRBV25-1; j_gene: TRBJ2-2; CDR3nt: TGTGCCAGCAGAGGGGCCGGGGAGCTGTTTTTT; CDR3aa: CASRGAGELFF
abundance: NA; d_gene: NA; v_gene: TRBV4-1; j_gene: TRBJ1-1; CDR3nt: TGCGCCAGCAGCTTGACGGCACCGGACGGTGGAGCCGCTGAAGCTTTCTTT; CDR3aa: CASSLTAPDGGAAEAFF
abundance: NA; d_gene: NA; v_gene: TRBV7-8; j_gene: TRBJ1-4; CDR3nt: TGTGCCAGCAGCTTAGCGGGGGGTGGAGGAACCGAAAAACTGTTTTTT; CDR3aa: CASSLAGGGGTEKLFF
abundance: NA; d_gene: NA; v_gene: TRBV10-3; j_gene: TRBJ2-6; CDR3nt: TGTGCCATCAGCCAGGGTTCTGGGGCCAACGTCCTGACTTTC; CDR3aa: CAISQGSGANVLTF
abundance: NA; d_gene: TRBD1; v_gene: TRBV27; j_gene: TRBJ1-4; CDR3nt: TGTGCCAGCAGCCCCCGGACAGGGCGGGAAAAACTGTTTTTT; CDR3aa: CASSPRTGREKLFF
abundance: NA; d_gene: TRBD1; v_gene: TRBV19; j_gene: TRBJ2-5; CDR3nt: TGTGCCAGTAGTTCTCCGCAGACAGGGGGGGAGACCCAGTACTTC; CDR3aa: CASSSPQTGGETQYF
abundance: NA; d_gene: NA; v_gene: TRBV7-2; j_gene: TRBJ2-7; CDR3nt: TGTGCCAGCATCCAAAGGGGGATAGAACAGGGCGACGAGCAGTACTTC; CDR3aa: CASIQRGIEQGDEQYF
abundance: few; d_gene: NA; v_gene: TRBV4-3; j_gene: TRBJ1-1; CDR3nt: TGCGCCAGCAGCCAAGATGCCAGGAACACTGAAGCTTTCTTT; CDR3aa: CASSQDARNTEAFF
abundance: once; d_gene: TRBD1; v_gene: TRBV19; j_gene: TRBJ1-5; CDR3nt: TGTGCCAGTAGTAATCGACAGGGGGCAGCGAGCAATCAGCCCCAGCATTTT; CDR3aa: CASSNRQGAASNQPQHF
abundance: NA; d_gene: NA; v_gene: TRBV19; j_gene: TRBJ1-4; CDR3nt: TGTGCCAGTAATGATAGACGGAGATTCAATGAAAAACTGTTTTTT; CDR3aa: CASNDRRRFNEKLFF
abundance: NA; d_gene: TRBD2; v_gene: TRBV5-6; j_gene: TRBJ2-7; CDR3nt: TGTGCCAGCAGCTTGGCCGAGACTAGCGGGAGCACCTTCTCCTACGAGCAGTACTTC; CDR3aa: CASSLAETSGSTFSYEQYF
abundance: NA; d_gene: NA; v_gene: TRBV5-1; j_gene: TRBJ1-1; CDR3nt: TGCGCCAGCAGTCAAAATGCGGAGAACACTGAAGCTTTCTTT; CDR3aa: CASSQNAENTEAFF
abundance: NA; d_gene: TRBD1; v_gene: TRBV29-1; j_gene: TRBJ2-2; CDR3nt: TGCAGCGTTGATTCCGGGACAGCTACCGGGGAGCTGTTTTTT; CDR3aa: CSVDSGTATGELFF
abundance: once; d_gene: TRBD1; v_gene: TRBV19; j_gene: TRBJ2-7; CDR3nt: TGTGCCAGTAGTCCCACAGGCAGGGGGTTCTACGAGCAGTACTTC; CDR3aa: CASSPTGRGFYEQYF
abundance: NA; d_gene: NA; v_gene: TRBV11-3; j_gene: TRBJ2-3; CDR3nt: TGTGCCAGCAGCCGGGGAGGTTTGAATACGCAGTATTTT; CDR3aa: CASSRGGLNTQYF
abundance: NA; d_gene: NA; v_gene: TRBV14; j_gene: TRBJ1-2; CDR3nt: TGTGCCAGCAGCCAGCGCGAGCGGGGGCGAAACGGCTACACCTTC; CDR3aa: CASSQRERGRNGYTF
abundance: once; d_gene: NA; v_gene: TRBV6-1; j_gene: TRBJ1-3; CDR3nt: TGTGCCAGCAGTGAGGGAGTCCTTGGAAACACCATATATTTT; CDR3aa: CASSEGVLGNTIYF
abundance: few; d_gene: TRBD1; v_gene: TRBV9; j_gene: TRBJ1-3; CDR3nt: TGTGCCAGCAGCGCACAGGGGGCTTCTGGAAACACCATATATTTT; CDR3aa: CASSAQGASGNTIYF
abundance: NA; d_gene: TRBD2; v_gene: TRBV4-1; j_gene: TRBJ2-3; CDR3nt: TGCGCCAGCAGCCAAGCTGCGGGACTAGCGGGGAGCACAGATACGCAGTATTTT; CDR3aa: CASSQAAGLAGSTDTQYF
abundance: NA; d_gene: NA; v_gene: TRBV28; j_gene: TRBJ2-7; CDR3nt: TGTGCCAGCAGTCCGCCGGGACAAACCTACGAGCAGTACTTC; CDR3aa: CASSPPGQTYEQYF
abundance: NA; d_gene: NA; v_gene: TRBV19; j_gene: TRBJ1-5; CDR3nt: TGTGCCAGTAGTCTCCGGGGCCTCTTAAATCAGCCCCAGCATTTT; CDR3aa: CASSLRGLLNQPQHF
abundance: NA; d_gene: NA; v_gene: TRBV5-4; j_gene: TRBJ1-2; CDR3nt: TGTGCCAGCAGCTTGCGGCTGGCATACGGCTACACCTTC; CDR3aa: CASSLRLAYGYTF
abundance: NA; d_gene: TRBD1; v_gene: TRBV29-1; j_gene: TRBJ2-5; CDR3nt: TGCAGCGTTGAGGGACGGGACAGGGGGCCTGAGACCCAGTACTTC; CDR3aa: CSVEGRDRGPETQYF
abundance: NA; d_gene: NA; v_gene: TRBV9; j_gene: TRBJ1-2; CDR3nt: TGTGCCAGCAGACCCGACAGTTGGGGTGGCTACACCTTC; CDR3aa: CASRPDSWGGYTF
abundance: NA; d_gene: NA; v_gene: TRBV11-2; j_gene: TRBJ2-7; CDR3nt: TGTGCCAGCAGCCCCCTAACCGAGCAGTACTTC; CDR3aa: CASSPLTEQYF
abundance: NA; d_gene: NA; v_gene: TRBV5-1; j_gene: TRBJ1-6; CDR3nt: TGCGCCAGCAGTCGAGATCTGGGGGGAAATTCACCCCTCCACTTT; CDR3aa: CASSRDLGGNSPLHF
abundance: NA; d_gene: NA; v_gene: TRBV9; j_gene: TRBJ1-1; CDR3nt: TGTGCCAGCAGCGTAGAGGGCAGGGCAGCTACTGAAGCTTTCTTT; CDR3aa: CASSVEGRAATEAFF
abundance: NA; d_gene: NA; v_gene: TRBV5-1; j_gene: TRBJ2-5; CDR3nt: TGCGCCAGCAGCCTCTCACAAGAGACCCAGTACTTC; CDR3aa: CASSLSQETQYF
abundance: NA; d_gene: NA; v_gene: TRBV7-3; j_gene: TRBJ1-5; CDR3nt: TGTGCCAGCAGCTTAAGCCATGATCAGCCCCAGCATTTT; CDR3aa: CASSLSHDQPQHF
abundance: NA; d_gene: TRBD1; v_gene: TRBV9; j_gene: TRBJ1-4; CDR3nt: TGTGCCAGCAGCACGACCCAGGGGGCCTCTGAAAAACTGTTTTTT; CDR3aa: CASSTTQGASEKLFF
abundance: NA; d_gene: NA; v_gene: TRBV5-1; j_gene: TRBJ1-1; CDR3nt: TGCGCCAGCAGCTTTAGGGGCGGGAACACTGAAGCTTTCTTT; CDR3aa: CASSFRGGNTEAFF
abundance: NA; d_gene: NA; v_gene: TRBV7-2; j_gene: TRBJ1-5; CDR3nt: TGTGCCAGCAGTCCTGGGGCAATCAATCAGCCCCAGCATTTT; CDR3aa: CASSPGAINQPQHF
abundance: NA; d_gene: TRBD1; v_gene: TRBV4-3; j_gene: TRBJ2-7; CDR3nt: TGCGCCAGCAGCCCCGGACAGGGGGCGCGGTACGAGCAGTACTTC; CDR3aa: CASSPGQGARYEQYF
abundance: once; d_gene: TRBD2; v_gene: TRBV18; j_gene: TRBJ2-3; CDR3nt: TGTGCCAGCTCACCAGGGACTAGCCTTGGGCGTGGTACGCAGTATTTT; CDR3aa: CASSPGTSLGRGTQYF
abundance: NA; d_gene: NA; v_gene: TRBV19; j_gene: TRBJ2-7; CDR3nt: TGTGCCAGTAGTAGACAGGGAGGCCCCTACGAGCAGTACTTC; CDR3aa: CASSRQGGPYEQYF
abundance: NA; d_gene: NA; v_gene: TRBV18; j_gene: TRBJ1-5; CDR3nt: TGTGCCAGCTCACCATGGTCGAATCCTCAGCCCCAGCATTTT; CDR3aa: CASSPWSNPQPQHF
abundance: NA; d_gene: NA; v_gene: TRBV4-3; j_gene: TRBJ2-2; CDR3nt: TGCGCCAGCAGCCAAGGGGGAACCGGGGAGCTGTTTTTT; CDR3aa: CASSQGGTGELFF
abundance: NA; d_gene: NA; v_gene: TRBV28; j_gene: TRBJ2-7; CDR3nt: TGTGCTTGCGGGGACGAACAGAAGCAGTACTTC; CDR3aa: CACGDEQKQYF
abundance: once; d_gene: NA; v_gene: TRBV19; j_gene: TRBJ1-6; CDR3nt: TGTGCCAGTAGTCCAACCAGGGGTTTTACCTATAATTCACCCCTCCACTTT; CDR3aa: CASSPTRGFTYNSPLHF
abundance: NA; d_gene: NA; v_gene: TRBV11-3; j_gene: TRBJ2-7; CDR3nt: TGTGCCACCCTTCCGGGCTCTTCTTGCGAGCAGTACTTC; CDR3aa: CATLPGSSCEQYF
abundance: NA; d_gene: NA; v_gene: TRBV11-3; j_gene: TRBJ2-7; CDR3nt: TGTGCCAGCAGAAGTCCCGGAGGCGAGCAGTACTTC; CDR3aa: CASRSPGGEQYF
abundance: NA; d_gene: NA; v_gene: TRBV19; j_gene: TRBJ2-5; CDR3nt: TGTGCCAGCCAAATGGAAGAGACCCAGTACTTC; CDR3aa: CASQMEETQYF
abundance: NA; d_gene: NA; v_gene: TRBV18; j_gene: TRBJ2-5; CDR3nt: TGTGCCAGCTCTCCCACAGGGATGGAAGAGACCCAGTACTTC; CDR3aa: CASSPTGMEETQYF
abundance: NA; d_gene: NA; v_gene: TRBV5-1; j_gene: TRBJ2-7; CDR3nt: TGCGCCAGCAGCGAAGGGAGCTCCTACGAGCAGTACTTC; CDR3aa: CASSEGSSYEQYF
abundance: NA; d_gene: NA; v_gene: TRBV5-1; j_gene: TRBJ2-3; CDR3nt: TGCGCCAGCAGCTTGGAGGGGCCCTCAGGTGGGGATACGCAGTATTTT; CDR3aa: CASSLEGPSGGDTQYF
abundance: NA; d_gene: TRBD1; v_gene: TRBV14; j_gene: TRBJ2-1; CDR3nt: TGTGCCAGCAACCTACAGGGGGCTGAAAATGAGCAGTTCTTC; CDR3aa: CASNLQGAENEQFF
abundance: NA; d_gene: NA; v_gene: TRBV20-1; j_gene: TRBJ1-2; CDR3nt: TGCATGGACGGGTCCGGTGGCTACACCTTC; CDR3aa: CMDGSGGYTF